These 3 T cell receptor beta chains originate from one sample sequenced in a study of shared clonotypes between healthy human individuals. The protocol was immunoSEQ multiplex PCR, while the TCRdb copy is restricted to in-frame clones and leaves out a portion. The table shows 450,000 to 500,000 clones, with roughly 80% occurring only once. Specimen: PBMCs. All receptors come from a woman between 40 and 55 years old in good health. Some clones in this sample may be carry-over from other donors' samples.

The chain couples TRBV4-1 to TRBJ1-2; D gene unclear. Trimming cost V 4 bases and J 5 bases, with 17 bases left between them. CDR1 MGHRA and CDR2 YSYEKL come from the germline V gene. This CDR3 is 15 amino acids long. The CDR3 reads CASSPVDTVRYGYTF. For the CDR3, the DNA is TGCGCCAGCAGCCCCGTAGACACGGTACGTTATGGCTACACCTTC.

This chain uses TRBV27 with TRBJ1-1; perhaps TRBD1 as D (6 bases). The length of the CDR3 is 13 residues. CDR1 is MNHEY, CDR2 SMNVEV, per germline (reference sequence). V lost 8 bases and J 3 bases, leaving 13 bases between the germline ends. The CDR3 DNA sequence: TGTGCCAGCGGGGGGGGCGGACACACTGAAGCTTTCTTT. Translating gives CASGGGGHTEAFF.

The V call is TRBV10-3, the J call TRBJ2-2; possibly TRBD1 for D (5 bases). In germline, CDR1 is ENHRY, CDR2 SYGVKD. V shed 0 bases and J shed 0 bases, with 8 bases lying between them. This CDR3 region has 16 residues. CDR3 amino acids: CAISESTAANTGELFF. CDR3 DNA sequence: TGTGCCATCAGTGAGTCGACAGCCGCGAACACCGGGGAGCTGTTTTTT.